The 3 T cell receptor beta chains presented below share a single source sample, sequenced in a study of Ad26.COV2.S vaccination and SARS-CoV-2 variants. Treatment of the sample: 15 to 20 received Ad26.COV2.S at low or high dose, single or two shots; roughly five received placebo; per-sample allocation not given. Day 63 after the first vaccine or placebo injection was the time point for sampling. Using immunoSEQ multiplex PCR, the repertoire was profiled, and TCRdb retains in-frame clones only, with some absent. The sample holds 450,000 to 550,000 clones, roughly nine tenths seen once. The source material was peripheral blood, sampled in a trial of Ad26.COV2.S vaccine versus placebo. The receptors come from a person between 18 and 60 years old who received the Ad26.COV2.S COVID-19 vaccine or a placebo.

With regard to this clone: At the DNA level, this CDR3 is encoded by other sequences in the same sample as well. The V and J genes are TRBV5-1 and TRBJ2-3, with D unclear. CDR1 is SGHRS and CDR2 is YFSETQ in the germline V gene. CDR3 length: 11 residues. V lost 0 bases to trimming and J lost 6 bases, with 2 bases between them. CDR3 bases: TGCGCCAGCAGCTTGGCCGATACGCAGTATTTT. Translation: CASSLADTQYF.

The CDR3 loop reads CAITPPVSSYNEQFF. DNA for the CDR3: TGTGCCATCACACCCCCGGTCAGCTCCTACAATGAGCAGTTCTTC. The V call is TRBV6-4, the J call TRBJ2-1; D unclear. The V end was cut by 10 bases, the J end by 0 bases, with 16 bases between. This CDR3 has 15 amino acids. Germline V gene data show CDR1 as MRHNA and CDR2 as SNTAGT.

V usage is TRBV6-2 or TRBV6-3 and J usage is TRBJ2-1, with 11 bases lining up with TRBD1. This CDR3 contains 20 residues. Germline V CDR1 and CDR2: MNHEY, SVGEGT. With 1 base clipped from V and 0 bases from J, the junction kept 11 bases outside the gene matches. CDR3 sequence reads: CASSYWGLGQGANSYNEQFF. The CDR3 DNA is TGTGCCAGCAGTTACTGGGGTCTAGGACAGGGGGCCAACTCCTACAATGAGCAGTTCTTC.